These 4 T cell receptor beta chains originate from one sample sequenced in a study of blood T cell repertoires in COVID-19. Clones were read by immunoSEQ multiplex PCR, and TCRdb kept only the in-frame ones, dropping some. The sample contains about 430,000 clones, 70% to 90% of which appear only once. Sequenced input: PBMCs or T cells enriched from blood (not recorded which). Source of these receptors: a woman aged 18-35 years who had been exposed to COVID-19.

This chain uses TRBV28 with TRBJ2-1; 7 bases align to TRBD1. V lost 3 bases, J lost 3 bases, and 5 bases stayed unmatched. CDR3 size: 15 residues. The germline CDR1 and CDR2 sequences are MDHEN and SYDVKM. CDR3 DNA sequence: TGTGCCAGCAGTTTCCCCGACAGGGACTACAATGAGCAGTTCTTC. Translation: CASSFPDRDYNEQFF.

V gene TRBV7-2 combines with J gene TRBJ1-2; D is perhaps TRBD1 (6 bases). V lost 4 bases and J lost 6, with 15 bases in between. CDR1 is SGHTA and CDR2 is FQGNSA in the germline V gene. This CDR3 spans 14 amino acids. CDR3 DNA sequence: TGTGCCAGCAGCTCTACAGGGTTTGTTAATGGCTACACCTTC. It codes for CASSSTGFVNGYTF.

The CDR3 DNA reads as TGTGCCAGCAGCTTAGGACAAGGGCGACAGGCAGATACGCAGTATTTT. Amino acids: CASSLGQGRQADTQYF. The genes are TRBV7-2 and TRBJ2-3; a weak D match, TRBD1 (6 bases). The CDR3 covers 16 residues. In germline, CDR1 is SGHTA, CDR2 FQGNSA. V lost 1 base and J lost 4, with 15 bases in between.

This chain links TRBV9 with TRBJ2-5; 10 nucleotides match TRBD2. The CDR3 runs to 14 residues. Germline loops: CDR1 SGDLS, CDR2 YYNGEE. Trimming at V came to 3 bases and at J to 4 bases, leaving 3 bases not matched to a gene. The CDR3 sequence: CASSERGGRETQYF. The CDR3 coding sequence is TGTGCCAGCAGCGAGCGGGGGGGCCGAGAGACCCAGTACTTC.